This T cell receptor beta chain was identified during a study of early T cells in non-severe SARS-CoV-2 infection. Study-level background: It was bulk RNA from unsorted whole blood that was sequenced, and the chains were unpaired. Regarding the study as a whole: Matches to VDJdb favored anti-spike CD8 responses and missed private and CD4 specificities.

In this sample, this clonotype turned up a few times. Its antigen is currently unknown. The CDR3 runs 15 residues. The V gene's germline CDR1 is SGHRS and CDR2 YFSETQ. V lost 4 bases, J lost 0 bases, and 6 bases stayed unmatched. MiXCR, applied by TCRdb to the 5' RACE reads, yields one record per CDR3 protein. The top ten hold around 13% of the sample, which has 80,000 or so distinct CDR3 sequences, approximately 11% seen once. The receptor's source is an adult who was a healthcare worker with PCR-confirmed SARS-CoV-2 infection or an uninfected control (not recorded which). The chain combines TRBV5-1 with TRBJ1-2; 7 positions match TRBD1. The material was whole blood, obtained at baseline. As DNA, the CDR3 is TGCGCCAGCAGCCCCGGACAGGTCACTAACTATGGCTACACCTTC. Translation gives CASSPGQVTNYGYTF. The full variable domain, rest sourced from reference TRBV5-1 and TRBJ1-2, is KAGVTQTPRYLIKTRGQQVTLSCSPISGHRSVSWYQQTPGQGLQFLFEYFSETQRNKGNFPGRFSGRQFSNSRSEMNVSTLELGDSALYLCASSPGQVTNYGYTFGSGTRLTVV.